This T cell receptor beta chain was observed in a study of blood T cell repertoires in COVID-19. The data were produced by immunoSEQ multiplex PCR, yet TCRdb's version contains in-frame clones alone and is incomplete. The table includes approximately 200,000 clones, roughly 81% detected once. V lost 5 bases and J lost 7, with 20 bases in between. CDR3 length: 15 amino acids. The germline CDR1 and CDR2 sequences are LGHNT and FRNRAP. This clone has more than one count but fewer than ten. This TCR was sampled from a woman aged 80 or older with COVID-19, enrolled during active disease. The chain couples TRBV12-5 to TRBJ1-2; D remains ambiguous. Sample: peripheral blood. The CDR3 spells CASGASAGPFGGYTF. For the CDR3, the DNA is TGTGCTAGTGGTGCCTCCGCGGGCCCCTTTGGTGGCTACACCTTC.